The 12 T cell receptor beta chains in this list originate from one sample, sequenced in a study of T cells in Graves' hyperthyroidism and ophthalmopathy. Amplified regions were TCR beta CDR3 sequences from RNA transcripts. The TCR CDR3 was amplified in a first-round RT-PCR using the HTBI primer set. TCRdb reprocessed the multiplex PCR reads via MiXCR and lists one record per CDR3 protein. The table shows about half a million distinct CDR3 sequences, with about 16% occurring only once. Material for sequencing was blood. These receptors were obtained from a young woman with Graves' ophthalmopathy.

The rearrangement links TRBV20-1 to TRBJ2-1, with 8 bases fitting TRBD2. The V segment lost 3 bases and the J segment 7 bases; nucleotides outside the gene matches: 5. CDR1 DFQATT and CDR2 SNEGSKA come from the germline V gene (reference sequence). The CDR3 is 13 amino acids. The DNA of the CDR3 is TGCAGTGCTAGCGGGAGGGCCGGGAATGAGCAGTTCTTC. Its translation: CSASGRAGNEQFF.

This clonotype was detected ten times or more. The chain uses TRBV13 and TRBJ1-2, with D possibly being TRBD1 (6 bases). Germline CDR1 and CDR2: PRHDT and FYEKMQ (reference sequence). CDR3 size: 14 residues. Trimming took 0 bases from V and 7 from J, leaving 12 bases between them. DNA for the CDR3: TGTGCCAGCAGCTTAGGGGGGGCAGTCGCTGGCTACACCTTC. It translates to CASSLGGAVAGYTF.

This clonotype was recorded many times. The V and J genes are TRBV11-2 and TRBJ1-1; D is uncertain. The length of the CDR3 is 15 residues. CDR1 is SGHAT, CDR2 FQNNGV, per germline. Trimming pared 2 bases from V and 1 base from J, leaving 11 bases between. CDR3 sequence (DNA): TGTGCCAGCAGCTTACTTAGGGAAAGGAACACTGAAGCTTTCTTT. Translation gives CASSLLRERNTEAFF.

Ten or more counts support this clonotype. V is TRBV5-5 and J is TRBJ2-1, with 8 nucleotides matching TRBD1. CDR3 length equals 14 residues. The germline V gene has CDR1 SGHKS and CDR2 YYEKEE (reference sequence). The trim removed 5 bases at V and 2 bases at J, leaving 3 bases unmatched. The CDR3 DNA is TGTGCCAGCAGACCGGGACAGGCCTACAATGAGCAGTTCTTC. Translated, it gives CASRPGQAYNEQFF.

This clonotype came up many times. The CDR3 spells CASSPKTGAVAGELFF. The CDR3 DNA is TGTGCCAGCAGCCCTAAGACAGGGGCGGTGGCCGGGGAGCTGTTTTTT. The J gene is TRBJ2-2, the V gene TRBV7-2; 8 positions agree with TRBD1. Trimming at V came to 5 bases and at J to 6 bases, leaving 11 bases not matched to a gene. Germline values: CDR1 SGHTA, CDR2 FQGNSA. The CDR3 covers 16 residues.

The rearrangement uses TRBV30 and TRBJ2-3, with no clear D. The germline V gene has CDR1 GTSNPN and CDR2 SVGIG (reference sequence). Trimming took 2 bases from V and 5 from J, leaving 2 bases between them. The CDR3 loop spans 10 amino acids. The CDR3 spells CAWSQDTQYF. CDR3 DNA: TGTGCCTGGAGTCAAGATACGCAGTATTTT.

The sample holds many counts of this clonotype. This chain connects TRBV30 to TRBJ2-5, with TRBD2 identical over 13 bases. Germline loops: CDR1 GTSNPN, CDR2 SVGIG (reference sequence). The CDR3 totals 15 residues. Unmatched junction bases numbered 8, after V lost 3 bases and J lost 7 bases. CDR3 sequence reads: CAWSGTSGAIGTQYF. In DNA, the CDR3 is TGTGCCTGGAGCGGGACTAGCGGGGCCATTGGGACCCAGTACTTC. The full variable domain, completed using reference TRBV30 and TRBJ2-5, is SQTIHQWPATLVQPVGSPLSLECTVEGTSNPNLYWYRQAAGRGLQLLFYSVGIGQISSEVPQNLSASRPQDRQFILSSKKLLLSDSGFYLCAWSGTSGAIGTQYFGPGTRLLVL.

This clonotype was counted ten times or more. The CDR3 region has the DNA TGTGCCACCAGCAGAGACCTGGTGGGGGGAGTACCCAATGAGCAGTTCTTC. It is translated as CATSRDLVGGVPNEQFF. The chain links TRBV15 to TRBJ2-1, with D maybe TRBD2 (6 bases). Trimming stripped 0 bases from V and 6 bases from J, with 18 bases between. This CDR3 has 17 residues. CDR1 is LNHNV and CDR2 is YYDKDF in the germline V gene (reference sequence).

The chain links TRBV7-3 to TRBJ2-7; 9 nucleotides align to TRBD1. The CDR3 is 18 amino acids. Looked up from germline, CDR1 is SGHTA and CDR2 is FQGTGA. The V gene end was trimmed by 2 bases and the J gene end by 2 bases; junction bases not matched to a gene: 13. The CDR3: CASSLEVWGQGPTYEQYF. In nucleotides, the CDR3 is TGTGCCAGCAGCTTAGAAGTTTGGGGACAGGGACCAACCTACGAGCAGTACTTC.

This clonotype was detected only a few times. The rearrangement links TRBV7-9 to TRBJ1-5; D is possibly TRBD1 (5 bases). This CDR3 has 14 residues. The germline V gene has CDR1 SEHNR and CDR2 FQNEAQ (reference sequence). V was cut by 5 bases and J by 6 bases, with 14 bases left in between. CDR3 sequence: CASSPIAGPQPQHF. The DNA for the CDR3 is TGTGCCAGCAGCCCCATTGCGGGGCCTCAGCCCCAGCATTTT.

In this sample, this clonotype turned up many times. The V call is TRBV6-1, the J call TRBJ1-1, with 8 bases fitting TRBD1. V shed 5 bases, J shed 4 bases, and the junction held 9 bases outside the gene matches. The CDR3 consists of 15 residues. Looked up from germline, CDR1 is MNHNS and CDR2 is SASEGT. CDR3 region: CASSPGTGSSTEAFF. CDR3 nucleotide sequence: TGTGCCAGCAGTCCCGGGACAGGTTCTAGCACTGAAGCTTTCTTT.

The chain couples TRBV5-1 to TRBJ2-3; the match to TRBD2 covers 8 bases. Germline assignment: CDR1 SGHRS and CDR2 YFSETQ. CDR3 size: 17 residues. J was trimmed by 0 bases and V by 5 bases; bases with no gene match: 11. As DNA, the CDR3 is TGCGCCAGCAGTCCCTATCCACTAGCGGTTAGCACAGATACGCAGTATTTT. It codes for CASSPYPLAVSTDTQYF.